The clone carrying this TCR beta chain was seen once. The sample is drawn from a study of shared clonotypes between healthy human individuals. Looking at the study overall: Donors, aged 18 to 49, were a couple of women and three men. CD8 memory received one plate per donor, CD8 naive two, CD4 memory three and CD4 naive three.

Investigators spread the genomic DNA of each subset evenly over several immunoSEQ plates. Data came from immunoSEQ multiplex PCR; TCRdb stores just in-frame clones and leaves some out. Among about 1.1 million clones, approximately 78% were seen once, and the ten largest hold 0.61%. The germline CDR1 and CDR2 sequences are SGHRS and YFSETQ. The CDR3 extends over 17 amino acids. The J segment lost 2 bases and the V segment lost 2 bases, leaving 10 bases of the junction unmatched. CD4+ cell separation produced CD45RA+ naive and CD45RA-negative memory subsets. The chain combines TRBV5-1 with TRBJ2-1; 7 positions match TRBD2. The TCR comes from a man younger than 30 in good health. Some clones in this sample may be carry-over from other donors' samples. Sequencing was carried out using memory CD4+ T cells from PBMCs. Subset denoted: CD45RA-negative fraction. In DNA form, the CDR3 reads TGCGCCAGCAGCTTAGGGAGCGGCGGGAGAACCTACAATGAGCAGTTCTTC. Residues: CASSLGSGGRTYNEQFF.